The rows below give T cell receptor beta chains drawn from one sample of a study of CD8+ T cells in alopecia areata. Using immunoSEQ multiplex PCR, the repertoire was profiled, and TCRdb retains in-frame clones only, with some absent. The data contain about 140,000 clones, roughly three fifths of them singletons. Sequencing used CD4+ T cells sorted from blood, obtained at week 0. All receptors derive from a human donor with alopecia areata. Each CDR3 is given with its conserved first and last residue. Each record gives: J gene, D gene, clone size, V gene, CDR3 protein, CDR3 DNA. A D gene is named only where the DNA matches it firmly. Only part of the rows carry a size: once, few, many, or a class if the clone is expanded.

TRBJ2-3	TRBD2	few	TRBV9	CASSVDTSGGLLDTQYF	TGTGCCAGCAGCGTAGACACTAGCGGGGGCCTTCTAGATACGCAGTATTTT
TRBJ2-1	TRBD2	.	TRBV29-1	CSVVLAGRSYNEQFF	TGCAGCGTTGTACTAGCGGGGCGCTCCTACAATGAGCAGTTCTTC
TRBJ1-6	.	.	TRBV25-1	CASSQGQTNSPLHF	TGTGCCAGCAGTCAAGGGCAGACCAATTCACCCCTCCACTTT
TRBJ1-6	.	once	TRBV4-3	CASSQDSAGATLHF	TGCGCCAGCAGCCAAGATTCGGCAGGGGCCACCCTCCACTTT
TRBJ1-2	.	.	TRBV4-1	CASSQEGSSYGYTF	TGCGCCAGCAGCCAAGAGGGCAGTTCCTATGGCTACACCTTC
TRBJ1-2	.	.	TRBV29-1	CSVSTGPGGYTF	TGCAGCGTTTCCACCGGACCGGGAGGCTACACCTTC
TRBJ2-5	TRBD1	.	TRBV5-4	CASSWTGVETQYF	TGTGCCAGCAGCTGGACAGGGGTTGAGACCCAGTACTTC
TRBJ2-5	.	.	TRBV7-6	CASSLVGSETQYF	TGTGCCAGCAGCTTAGTTGGATCGGAGACCCAGTACTTC
TRBJ1-4	.	few	TRBV5-6	CASSSFRGHNEKLFF	TGTGCCAGCAGCTCCTTCCGCGGGCATAATGAAAAACTGTTTTTT
TRBJ2-7	.	.	TRBV5-6	CASSLVGDQYF	TGTGCCAGCAGCTTGGTTGGGGACCAGTACTTC
TRBJ2-5	.	few	TRBV5-6	CASSPATRGETQYF	TGTGCCAGCAGTCCGGCGACTAGAGGAGAGACCCAGTACTTC
TRBJ1-5	TRBD1	.	TRBV27	CASSLRQGSNQPQHF	TGTGCCAGCAGTTTGCGACAGGGGTCCAATCAGCCCCAGCATTTT
TRBJ1-3	TRBD1	.	TRBV19	CASSSRDRVGNTIYF	TGTGCCAGTAGTTCCCGGGACAGGGTCGGAAACACCATATATTTT
TRBJ2-3	.	few	TRBV23-1	CASSQSSDTQYF	TGCGCCAGCAGTCAATCTTCAGATACGCAGTATTTT
TRBJ2-1	.	.	TRBV30	CAWSDLSSYNEQFF	TGTGCCTGGAGTGACCTGAGCTCCTACAATGAGCAGTTCTTC
TRBJ2-7	.	.	TRBV2	CASAGPGGEQYF	TGTGCCAGCGCGGGACCTGGGGGCGAGCAGTACTTC
TRBJ2-7	.	once	TRBV2	CASGIEGYEQYF	TGTGCCAGCGGTATAGAGGGCTACGAGCAGTACTTC
TRBJ2-5	.	.	TRBV6-1	CASGKSETQYF	TGTGCCAGCGGGAAGTCCGAGACCCAGTACTTC
TRBJ2-7	.	.	TRBV30	CAWSTGYEQYF	TGTGCCTGGAGTACGGGCTACGAGCAGTACTTC
TRBJ2-7	TRBD1	few	TRBV6-5	CASSYDRGSYEQYF	TGTGCCAGCAGTTACGACAGGGGGAGCTACGAGCAGTACTTC
TRBJ1-4	.	few	TRBV6-5	CASSYGGRNEKLFF	TGTGCCAGCAGTTACGGGGGGAGGAATGAAAAACTGTTTTTT
TRBJ1-1	.	.	TRBV4-2	CASSQVFRNTEAFF	TGTGCCAGCAGCCAAGTGTTTAGGAACACTGAAGCTTTCTTT
TRBJ1-2	.	.	TRBV2	CASHGETNYGYTF	TGTGCCAGCCATGGGGAGACTAACTATGGCTACACCTTC
TRBJ2-5	.	.	TRBV10-3	CAIRTTGRGNQETQYF	TGTGCCATCAGGACTACAGGGAGGGGGAATCAAGAGACCCAGTACTTC
TRBJ2-2	.	.	TRBV5-4	CASSLRDFAGELFF	TGTGCCAGCAGCTTGCGGGATTTTGCCGGGGAGCTGTTTTTT
TRBJ2-4	.	few	TRBV5-1	CASSSARGEENIQYF	TGCGCCAGCAGCTCCGCGAGGGGGGAGGAAAACATTCAGTACTTC
TRBJ1-2	TRBD1	.	TRBV7-8	CASSLGGGGGYTF	TGTGCCAGCAGCTTAGGAGGGGGCGGTGGCTACACCTTC
TRBJ2-1	TRBD2	few	TRBV30	CAWSPVAGGKFF	TGTGCCTGGAGTCCGGTAGCGGGGGGTAAGTTCTTC
TRBJ1-2	.	.	TRBV4-2	CASSQVSRERDGYTF	TGTGCCAGCAGCCAAGTAAGCAGGGAAAGGGATGGCTACACCTTC
TRBJ2-5	TRBD2	.	TRBV7-2	CASRAGGLETQYF	TGTGCCAGCAGAGCGGGGGGGTTGGAGACCCAGTACTTC